These T cell receptor beta chains were read from a single sample in a study of identical twins. TCRdb ran MiXCR on the 5' RACE reads and lists one entry per CDR3 protein. The profile covers approximately 500,000 distinct CDR3 sequences, with 20% to 25% appearing a single time and around 3% taken by the ten largest. Another study also made use of these data, one on T cells expressing NK-cell markers.

Sequencing was carried out using CD4+ T cells sorted from blood. These receptor sequences come from a woman aged 18-29 years in good health. Both conserved end residues are part of each CDR3. Fields, in order: D gene, clone size, J gene, V gene, CDR3 DNA, CDR3 protein. A D gene is named only where the DNA matches it firmly. Not all rows give a size; the values are once, few, many and, for expanded clones, a class.

>.|few|TRBJ2-7|TRBV6-5
TGTGCCAGCAGTTACGACAATAGAAGATACGAGCAGTACTTC
CASSYDNRRYEQYF
>TRBD1|few|TRBJ2-1|TRBV11-2
TGTGCCAGCAGCTGGGACAGGCTCAATGAGCAGTTCTTC
CASSWDRLNEQFF
>.|.|TRBJ2-7|TRBV20-1
TGCAGTGCTACTAGCCTTACCGACGAGCAGTACTTC
CSATSLTDEQYF
>TRBD1|.|TRBJ2-7|TRBV12-3/TRBV12-4
TGTGCCAGCAGCGCTAGGGGGCACGAGCAGTACTTC
CASSARGHEQYF
>.|.|TRBJ2-1|TRBV12-3/TRBV12-4
TGTGCCAGCACCCTTTCCGAACCCACGACCTACAATGAGCAGTTCTTC
CASTLSEPTTYNEQFF
>TRBD2|few|TRBJ2-1|TRBV20-1
TGCAGTGCTAGAGGACTAGCGTCCCAGAGGTCCTACAATGAGCAGTTCTTC
CSARGLASQRSYNEQFF
>.|few|TRBJ2-7|TRBV4-1
TGCGCCAGCAGCTCGAAACCGGGACTGGATTACGAGCAGTACTTC
CASSSKPGLDYEQYF
>.|.|TRBJ2-1|TRBV18
TGTGCCAGCTCAGTCGCCGCCCTAGTTAGCAATGAGCAGTTCTTC
CASSVAALVSNEQFF
>TRBD1|few|TRBJ2-1|TRBV6-2/TRBV6-3
TGTGCCAGCAGTATCCGGGGGACAGGGAAAAGGGATGAGCAGTTCTTC
CASSIRGTGKRDEQFF
>TRBD1|.|TRBJ2-7|TRBV5-1
TGCGCCAGCAGCTTGGGGGACAGGGTTCACGAGCAGTACTTC
CASSLGDRVHEQYF
>.|.|TRBJ1-2|TRBV10-3
TGTGCCACTCGGGACCCGTCCCGCGGCTACACCTTC
CATRDPSRGYTF
>TRBD1|.|TRBJ2-4|TRBV5-1
TGCGCCAGCAGCCGGGAGAGGACAGGGACTGGATCCAAAAACATTCAGTACTTC
CASSRERTGTGSKNIQYF
>.|few|TRBJ2-7|TRBV12-3/TRBV12-4
TGTGCCAGCAGTTTAGGGAGGTGGGGCCTCGAGCAGTACTTC
CASSLGRWGLEQYF
>.|.|TRBJ2-1|TRBV20-1
TGCAGTGCTAATCACAGGGATAACTACAATGAGCAGTTCTTC
CSANHRDNYNEQFF
>.|few|TRBJ1-5|TRBV5-1
TGCGCCAGCAGCCCGGACAAGTTCGATCAGCCCCAGCATTTT
CASSPDKFDQPQHF
>.|.|TRBJ1-1|TRBV5-4
TGTGCCAGCAGCTTGGATCCCACCACTGAAGCTTTCTTT
CASSLDPTTEAFF
>TRBD1|.|TRBJ1-1|TRBV3-1
TGTGCCAGCAGCCGAGGGACAGCCATGAACACTGAAGCTTTCTTT
CASSRGTAMNTEAFF
>.|few|TRBJ1-1|TRBV12-3/TRBV12-4
TGTGCCAGCAGCACGACAGTATACACTGAAGCTTTCTTT
CASSTTVYTEAFF
>.|.|TRBJ2-1|TRBV29-1
TGCAGCGCCGGGTGGGCGGAAGTCCTCTTC
CSAGWAEVLF
>.|few|TRBJ2-5|TRBV20-1
TGCAGTGCCTCCCCGGTGGAGACCCAGTACTTC
CSASPVETQYF